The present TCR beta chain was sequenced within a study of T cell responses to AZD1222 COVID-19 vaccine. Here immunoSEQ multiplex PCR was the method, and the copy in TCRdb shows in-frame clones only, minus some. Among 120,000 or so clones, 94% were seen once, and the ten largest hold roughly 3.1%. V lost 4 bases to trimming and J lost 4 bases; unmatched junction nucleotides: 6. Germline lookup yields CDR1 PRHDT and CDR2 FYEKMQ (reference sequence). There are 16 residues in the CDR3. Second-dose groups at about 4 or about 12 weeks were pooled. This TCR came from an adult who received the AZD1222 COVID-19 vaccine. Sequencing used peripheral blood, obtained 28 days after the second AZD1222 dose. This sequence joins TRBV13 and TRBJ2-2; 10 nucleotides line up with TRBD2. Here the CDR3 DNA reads TGTGCCAGCAGCTCCACTAGCGGGATGAGCACCGGGGAGCTGTTTTTT. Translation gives CASSSTSGMSTGELFF.